The rows below give T cell receptor beta chains drawn from one sample of a study of cytomegalovirus exposure and HLA in healthy donors. The data were produced by immunoSEQ multiplex PCR, yet TCRdb's version contains in-frame clones alone and is incomplete. In the table there are roughly 180,000 clones, roughly 84% of which are singletons. The sample taken for sequencing was PBMCs. The receptors shown here come from a boy younger than 18 in good health and CMV-seronegative. Both conserved end residues are part of each CDR3. Fields, in order: V gene, D gene, J gene, clone size, CDR3 protein, CDR3 DNA. A D gene is named only where the DNA matches it firmly. Size is stated for part of the rows, as once, few or many counts, or as a class when the clone is expanded.

>TRBV19|NA|TRBJ2-7|NA
CASSPWGLHRYEQYF
TGTGCCAGTAGTCCGTGGGGACTCCACCGCTACGAGCAGTACTTC
>TRBV9|TRBD1|TRBJ1-1|NA
CASSGRQGAFF
TGTGCCAGCAGCGGCAGACAGGGGGCTTTCTTT
>TRBV10-3|NA|TRBJ2-7|NA
CAISESKDTGRAYEQYF
TGTGCCATCAGTGAGTCGAAAGACACAGGGAGAGCCTACGAGCAGTACTTC
>TRBV4-1|TRBD2|TRBJ2-5|NA
CASSQVISAGGPRLETQYF
TGCGCCAGCAGCCAAGTCATTTCAGCGGGAGGGCCCAGGTTGGAGACCCAGTACTTC
>TRBV11-2|NA|TRBJ2-1|NA
CASSLGSALQGNEQFF
TGTGCCAGCAGCTTAGGTTCTGCCCTGCAGGGTAATGAGCAGTTCTTC
>TRBV28|NA|TRBJ2-7|once
CARRGSREQYF
TGTGCCAGGAGGGGGAGTAGGGAGCAGTACTTC
>TRBV7-8|TRBD2|TRBJ2-5|NA
CASSSMAGTSGTETQYF
TGTGCCAGCAGCTCCATGGCCGGGACTAGCGGGACAGAGACCCAGTACTTC
>TRBV9|TRBD2|TRBJ2-5|NA
CASSVGLAEETQYF
TGTGCCAGCAGCGTAGGGCTAGCGGAAGAGACCCAGTACTTC
>TRBV30|TRBD1|TRBJ1-2|NA
CAWGTRQGSDYGYTF
TGTGCCTGGGGTACCAGACAGGGATCTGACTATGGCTACACCTTC
>TRBV6-5|NA|TRBJ2-7|NA
CASSYFRGYEQYF
TGTGCCAGCAGTTATTTTAGGGGCTACGAGCAGTACTTC
>TRBV30|NA|TRBJ1-1|NA
CAWRAGGNAEAFF
TGTGCCTGGAGGGCGGGGGGCAACGCTGAAGCTTTCTTT
>TRBV7-2|NA|TRBJ2-2|NA
CASSLGVGVRTGELFF
TGTGCCAGCAGCTTAGGGGTCGGGGTTCGGACCGGGGAGCTGTTTTTT
>TRBV4-3|NA|TRBJ1-1|NA
CASSQVDTTEAFF
TGCGCCAGCAGCCAAGTGGACACCACTGAAGCTTTCTTT
>TRBV29-1|NA|TRBJ1-1|NA
CSVAGRASLMNTEAFF
TGCAGCGTTGCCGGCAGGGCATCACTTATGAACACTGAAGCTTTCTTT
>TRBV18|TRBD1|TRBJ1-1|NA
CASSPLDRIDGAFF
TGTGCCAGCTCACCATTGGACAGGATAGACGGAGCTTTCTTT
>TRBV13|NA|TRBJ2-3|NA
CASSPGFTDTQYF
TGTGCCAGCAGCCCGGGATTCACAGATACGCAGTATTTT
>TRBV29-1|NA|TRBJ2-3|NA
CSGIPDQGRTDTQYF
TGCAGCGGTATCCCAGACCAGGGTAGAACAGATACGCAGTATTTT
>TRBV29-1|NA|TRBJ1-1|few
CSGRAGASNTEAFF
TGCAGCGGGCGGGCAGGGGCGTCGAACACTGAAGCTTTCTTT
>TRBV25-1|TRBD2|TRBJ2-7|NA
CASSEAGVRYEQYF
TGTGCCAGCAGTGAGGCGGGGGTTCGCTACGAGCAGTACTTC
>TRBV13|NA|TRBJ1-2|NA
CASSLRGSPVGYTF
TGTGCCAGCAGCTTACGAGGTTCCCCGGTTGGCTACACCTTC
>TRBV11-2|NA|TRBJ2-7|NA
CASSLVPGYEQYF
TGTGCCAGCAGCTTAGTGCCAGGGTACGAGCAGTACTTC
>TRBV6-1|NA|TRBJ2-7|NA
CASRGGRASYEQYF
TGTGCCTCGAGGGGGGGGAGGGCATCCTACGAGCAGTACTTC
>TRBV10-3|TRBD2|TRBJ2-7|NA
CAIKVELAGAYEQYF
TGTGCCATCAAAGTCGAACTAGCGGGGGCCTACGAGCAGTACTTC
>TRBV30|TRBD1|TRBJ1-5|NA
CASTGDSNQPQHF
TGTGCCTCTACAGGGGATAGCAATCAGCCCCAGCATTTT
>TRBV2|TRBD2|TRBJ2-1|NA
CASSPTSGNNNEQFF
TGTGCCAGCAGCCCTACTAGCGGGAATAACAATGAGCAGTTCTTC
>TRBV5-1|NA|TRBJ1-1|NA
CASSFSGFIEAFF
TGCGCCAGCAGCTTTTCCGGGTTTATTGAAGCTTTCTTT
>TRBV6-4|TRBD2|TRBJ2-1|once
CASKGLAGEYGEQFF
TGTGCCAGCAAAGGACTAGCGGGAGAATACGGTGAGCAGTTCTTC
>TRBV29-1|NA|TRBJ1-1|few
CSVGDTEAFF
TGCAGCGTTGGAGACACTGAAGCTTTCTTT
>TRBV6-5|TRBD2|TRBJ2-1|NA
CASSYGLAEFF
TGTGCCAGCAGTTATGGACTAGCGGAGTTCTTC
>TRBV7-2|TRBD2|TRBJ2-3|few
CATNPLAGVTDTQYF
TGTGCCACCAACCCCCTAGCGGGGGTCACAGATACGCAGTATTTT
>TRBV7-2|TRBD1|TRBJ1-1|NA
CASSFLGQGSTEAFF
TGTGCCAGCAGCTTTCTAGGACAGGGGAGCACTGAAGCTTTCTTT
>TRBV7-9|NA|TRBJ1-6|NA
CASSPYPLDSPLHF
TGTGCCAGCAGCCCCTACCCGCTAGATTCACCCCTCCACTTT
>TRBV20-1|NA|TRBJ2-7|NA
CSAYYYEQYF
TGCAGTGCTTATTACTACGAGCAGTACTTC
>TRBV7-7|TRBD1|TRBJ1-5|NA
CASSFEGQGTNQPQHF
TGTGCTAGCAGCTTCGAGGGACAGGGCACTAATCAGCCCCAGCATTTT
>TRBV28|TRBD1|TRBJ2-1|NA
CASSPGTDSYNEQFF
TGTGCCAGCAGCCCCGGGACAGACTCCTACAATGAGCAGTTCTTC
>TRBV4-1|NA|TRBJ1-4|NA
CASSPDSTNEKLFF
TGCGCCAGCAGCCCCGACTCAACTAATGAAAAACTGTTTTTT
>TRBV29-1|NA|TRBJ1-1|NA
CSGARRQNTEAFF
TGCAGCGGGGCCCGGAGGCAGAACACTGAAGCTTTCTTT
>TRBV5-1|TRBD1|TRBJ2-7|NA
CASSPPDRGAYEQYF
TGCGCCAGCAGCCCCCCCGACAGGGGTGCCTACGAGCAGTACTTC
>TRBV18|NA|TRBJ2-2|NA
CASSPASGTGELFF
TGTGCCAGCTCACCCGCCAGCGGCACCGGGGAGCTGTTTTTT
>TRBV5-5|TRBD1|TRBJ1-5|NA
CASSPGQGSQPQHF
TGTGCCAGCAGCCCGGGACAGGGAAGTCAGCCCCAGCATTTT
>TRBV10-3|TRBD1|TRBJ1-2|NA
CAIRNYRGRYGYTF
TGTGCCATCAGGAACTACAGGGGCCGCTATGGCTACACCTTC
>TRBV5-6|TRBD2|TRBJ2-2|few
CASSAVTSGSITGELFF
TGTGCCAGCAGCGCGGTGACTAGCGGGAGTATCACCGGGGAGCTGTTTTTT
>TRBV9|TRBD1|TRBJ2-4|NA
CASSVAGGPKNIQYF
TGTGCCAGCAGCGTGGCAGGGGGCCCCAAAAACATTCAGTACTTC
>TRBV5-4|TRBD1|TRBJ1-1|few
CASSPKMTGTTEAFF
TGTGCCAGCAGCCCCAAAATGACAGGGACCACTGAAGCTTTCTTT
>TRBV7-8|TRBD2|TRBJ2-3|NA
CASSFLTSGRADTQYF
TGTGCCAGCAGCTTTTTGACTAGCGGGAGGGCAGATACGCAGTATTTT
>TRBV19|NA|TRBJ1-1|NA
CASTLGSLNTEAFF
TGTGCCAGTACTCTGGGTAGCTTGAACACTGAAGCTTTCTTT
>TRBV15|NA|TRBJ2-7|NA
CATSMDIGRYEQYF
TGTGCCACCAGCATGGACATCGGGAGATACGAGCAGTACTTC
>TRBV5-8|NA|TRBJ2-6|NA
CASSQGNSGANVLTF
TGTGCCAGCAGCCAGGGTAACTCTGGGGCCAACGTCCTGACTTTC
>TRBV5-1|NA|TRBJ1-4|NA
CASSRGGINEKLFF
TGCGCCAGCTCGAGGGGGGGGATTAATGAAAAACTGTTTTTT
>TRBV9|TRBD2|TRBJ2-1|NA
CASSVGPGGGYNEQFF
TGTGCCAGCAGCGTAGGTCCGGGGGGAGGATACAATGAGCAGTTCTTC